This record looks at one T cell receptor (beta chain) sequence and its context. Per the germline V gene, CDR1 is MNHEY and CDR2 is SMNVEV (reference sequence). The CDR3 extends over 14 amino acids. V shed 5 bases and J 2 bases; nucleotides not matched to a gene: 6. The sample is drawn from a study of shared clonotypes between healthy human individuals. Clones were sequenced by immunoSEQ multiplex PCR, and TCRdb holds only the in-frame ones, with some missing. This table holds about 2.3 million clones, around 90% found once. The source is a man aged 18 to 29 in good health. Some clones in this sample may be carry-over from other donors' samples. Sequencing used naive CD4+ T cells from PBMCs. Described subset: CD45RA+ positively selected. The rearrangement joins TRBV27 to TRBJ2-7, with 7 nucleotides matching TRBD2. As DNA, the CDR3 is TGTGCCAGCAGTCTGACTAGCTTTACCTACGAGCAGTACTTC. It yields the protein CASSLTSFTYEQYF.